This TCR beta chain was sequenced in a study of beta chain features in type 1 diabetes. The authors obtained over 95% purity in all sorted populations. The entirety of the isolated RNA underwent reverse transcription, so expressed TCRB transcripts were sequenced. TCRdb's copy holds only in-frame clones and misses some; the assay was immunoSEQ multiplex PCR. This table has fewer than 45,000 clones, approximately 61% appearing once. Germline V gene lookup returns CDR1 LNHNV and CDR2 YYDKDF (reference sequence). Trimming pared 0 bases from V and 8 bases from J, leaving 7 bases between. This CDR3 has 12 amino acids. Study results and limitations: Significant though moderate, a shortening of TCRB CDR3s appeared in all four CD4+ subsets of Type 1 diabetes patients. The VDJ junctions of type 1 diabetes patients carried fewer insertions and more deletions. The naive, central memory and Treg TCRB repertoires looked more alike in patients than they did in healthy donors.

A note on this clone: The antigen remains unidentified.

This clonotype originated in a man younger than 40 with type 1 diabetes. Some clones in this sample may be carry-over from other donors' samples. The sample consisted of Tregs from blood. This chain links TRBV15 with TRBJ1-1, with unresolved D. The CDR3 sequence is CATSRDTREAFF. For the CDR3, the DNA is TGTGCCACCAGCAGAGACACCCGGGAAGCTTTCTTT. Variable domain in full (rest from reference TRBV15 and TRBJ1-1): DAMVIQNPRYQVTQFGKPVTLSCSQTLNHNVMYWYQQKSSQAPKLLFHYYDKDFNNEADTPDNFQSRRPNTSFCFLDIRSPGLGDTAMYLCATSRDTREAFFGQGTRLTVV.